The 24 T cell receptor beta chains given below trace back to one sample, sequenced in a study of technical replicates of blood from a few donors. The protocol was immunoSEQ multiplex PCR, while the TCRdb copy is restricted to in-frame clones and leaves out a portion. The sample has some 70,000 clones, roughly nine tenths seen once. Sequencing was performed on T cells isolated from PBMCs. The receptors were gathered from a human donor in good health.

V is TRBV7-2 and J is TRBJ2-7; D may be TRBD1 (5 bases). The CDR3 covers 13 residues. Germline CDR1 and CDR2: SGHTA and FQGNSA. V lost 7 bases and J 5 bases, leaving 15 bases between the germline ends. The CDR3 is CASIQKGRDEQYF. The CDR3 region has the DNA TGTGCCAGCATCCAAAAGGGGCGCGACGAGCAGTACTTC.

J is TRBJ2-2 and V is TRBV27, with D hard to call. Trimming stripped 2 bases from V and 7 bases from J, with 5 bases between. The CDR3 spans 12 residues. CDR1 is MNHEY, CDR2 SMNVEV, per germline (reference sequence). The CDR3: CASSLGSGELFF. The CDR3 DNA reads as TGTGCCAGCAGTTTAGGCAGCGGGGAGCTGTTTTTT.

The rearrangement uses TRBV6-1 and TRBJ2-7, with 11 positions matching TRBD1. The CDR3 length is 15 residues. V shed 1 base, J shed 6 bases, and the junction held 5 bases outside the gene matches. The V gene's germline CDR1 is MNHNS and CDR2 SASEGT. CDR3 in amino acids: CASSEEGQGGREQYF. CDR3 DNA: TGTGCCAGCAGTGAAGAGGGACAGGGGGGTCGCGAGCAGTACTTC.

The chain uses TRBV6-5 and TRBJ2-1; the D gene is possibly TRBD1 (5 bases). The V end was cut by 6 bases, the J end by 4 bases, with 7 bases between. Germline CDR1 and CDR2: MNHEY and SVGAGI. The CDR3 loop spans 12 amino acids. CDR3 nucleotide sequence: TGTGCCAGCAGCCAGGGATACAATGAGCAGTTCTTC. Translated, it gives CASSQGYNEQFF.

This clone has a single count. The chain carries TRBV21-1 and TRBJ2-7; whether TRBD1, the table's D call, matches the DNA was not checked. TRBV21-1 constitutes a pseudogene. The CDR3 loop spans 16 amino acids. The CDR3 protein is CASSKVGQEDAYEQYF. In nucleotides, the CDR3 is TGTGCCAGCAGCAAAGTGGGACAGGAGGATGCTTACGAGCAGTACTTC.

The chain has TRBV28 and TRBJ2-7, with TRBD2 identical over 8 bases. The CDR3 spans 14 residues. Per the germline V gene, CDR1 is MDHEN and CDR2 is SYDVKM. Unmatched junction bases numbered 4, after V lost 6 bases and J lost 0 bases. The CDR3, as DNA: TGTGCCAGCAGGAGCGGGAGCATCTCCTACGAGCAGTACTTC. This encodes CASRSGSISYEQYF.

The chain recombines TRBV7-8 with TRBJ1-3; D remains unclear. The CDR3 length is 14 residues. V lost 2 bases and J 0 bases, leaving 5 bases between the germline ends. Germline-derived CDR1 and CDR2 are SGHVS and FQNEAQ. The chain's CDR3 is CASSLTGSGNTIYF. The CDR3 bases are TGTGCCAGCAGCTTAACGGGCTCTGGAAACACCATATATTTT.

The J gene is TRBJ1-1, the V gene TRBV5-4; unclear D gene. The CDR3 loop spans 14 amino acids. Germline V lookup: CDR1 SGHNT, CDR2 YYREEE (reference sequence). The V end was cut by 0 bases, the J end by 1 base, with 7 bases between. This chain's CDR3 is CASSLVRQNTEAFF. Here the CDR3 DNA reads TGTGCCAGCAGCTTGGTAAGACAGAACACTGAAGCTTTCTTT. Looking up the rest from reference TRBV5-4 and TRBJ1-1 gives the full variable domain: ETGVTQSPTHLIKTRGQQVTLRCSSQSGHNTVSWYQQALGQGPQFIFQYYREEENGRGNFPPRFSGLQFPNYSSELNVNALELDDSALYLCASSLVRQNTEAFFGQGTRLTVV.

Here the CDR3 reads CASSLELGLFTNTEAFF. The CDR3 DNA reads as TGTGCCAGCAGCTTGGAATTAGGACTCTTTACGAACACTGAAGCTTTCTTT. The J gene is TRBJ1-1, the V gene TRBV5-6; no firm D call. Germline V CDR1 and CDR2: SGHDT, YYEEEE. V was shortened by 0 bases and J by 1 base, with 16 bases between the two germline ends. The CDR3 totals 17 residues. The full variable domain, rest sourced from reference TRBV5-6 and TRBJ1-1, is DAGVTQSPTHLIKTRGQQVTLRCSPKSGHDTVSWYQQALGQGPQFIFQYYEEEERQRGNFPDRFSGHQFPNYSSELNVNALLLGDSALYLCASSLELGLFTNTEAFFGQGTRLTVV.

The chain links TRBV4-2 to TRBJ2-3; perhaps TRBD1 as D (6 bases). Germline CDR1 and CDR2: LGHNA and YNFKEQ. The germline V and J ends were trimmed by 4 bases and 3 bases, with 14 bases remaining between them. This CDR3 has 15 amino acids. The CDR3 DNA reads TGTGCCAGCAGCCCCAGACAGGCTCTAACAGATACGCAGTATTTT. Encoded protein: CASSPRQALTDTQYF.

The chain joins TRBV7-2 to TRBJ2-2; the D gene is possibly TRBD1 (5 bases). CDR1 SGHTA and CDR2 FQGNSA come from the germline V gene. V gave up 7 bases and J gave up 2 bases, with 17 bases separating them. The CDR3 has 16 residues. In DNA form, the CDR3 reads TGTGCCAGCACCCGCTTTAGGGGTATAAACACCGGGGAGCTGTTTTTT. Its translation: CASTRFRGINTGELFF.

To note about this clone: Other DNA sequences in the sample encode the same CDR3. The chain recombines TRBV29-1 with TRBJ1-2; D uncertain. Between the trimmed V and J ends, which lost 6 bases and 4 bases, there was a span of 9 bases. The germline CDR1 and CDR2 sequences are SQVTM and ANQGSEA. The CDR3 loop spans 11 amino acids. The CDR3 protein is CSVGEGYGYTF. In DNA, the CDR3 is TGCAGCGTCGGAGAGGGCTATGGCTACACCTTC.

This clone was counted a few times. V and J are TRBV2 and TRBJ1-5; D call uncertain. This CDR3 has 12 residues. Trimming took 7 bases from V and 3 from J, leaving 7 bases between them. Per germline, CDR1 SNHLY and CDR2 FYNNEI. The CDR3 DNA follows: TGTGCCAGCATGGAGATCAATCAGCCCCAGCATTTT. Amino acid sequence: CASMEINQPQHF.

The rearrangement joins TRBV28 to TRBJ1-2, with 10 positions matching TRBD1. V was clipped by 8 bases and J by 8 bases; unmatched bases: 8. CDR1 and CDR2 (germline): MDHEN, SYDVKM. The CDR3 runs to 13 residues. CDR3 in amino acids: CASRTGQGGGYTF. The CDR3 DNA is TGTGCCAGCCGAACCGGACAGGGGGGAGGCTACACCTTC.

The chain employs TRBV6-1 and TRBJ2-2, with D perhaps matching TRBD1 (5 bases). V was trimmed by 1 base and J by 6 bases, leaving 12 bases between them. This CDR3 spans 15 amino acids. Germline CDR1 MNHNS, CDR2 SASEGT. In DNA form, the CDR3 reads TGTGCCAGCAGTGAAGTTCGCAGGGTAGCCGGGGAGCTGTTTTTT. Protein: CASSEVRRVAGELFF.

The chain combines TRBV28 with TRBJ1-4; D may be TRBD1 (5 bases). The ends were cut back, 6 bases at V and 8 bases at J, with 13 bases in the middle. Germline-derived CDR1 and CDR2 are MDHEN and SYDVKM. The CDR3 contains 13 residues. The CDR3: CASSGHTDEKLFF. CDR3 DNA sequence: TGTGCCAGCAGCGGACACACGGACGAAAAACTGTTTTTT.

Of note for this clone: Other DNA sequences within the sample encode an identical CDR3. The rearrangement uses TRBV27 and TRBJ2-1; 13 positions agree with TRBD2. V trimming: 6 bases; J trimming: 7 bases; junction bases outside the gene matches: 6. CDR3 length equals 15 residues. Germline CDR1 is MNHEY and CDR2 is SMNVEV (reference sequence). The CDR3 DNA reads TGTGCCAGCAGCCCCGGGACTAGCGGGAATAATGAGCAGTTCTTC. Its protein is CASSPGTSGNNEQFF.

This clone was detected once. Mismatch with germline at one junction end may stem from a read error. The CDR3 DNA reads TGTGCCAGCAGCTTCGGGCGGGAGTTTAATTTT. It translates to CASSFGREFNF. The rearrangement uses TRBV9 and TRBJ2-3, with TRBD2 identical over 7 bases. Germline lookup yields CDR1 SGDLS and CDR2 YYNGEE. The CDR3 is 11 residues long.

Details on this clone: Mismatch with germline at one junction end may stem from a read error. The rearrangement links TRBV7-7 to TRBJ2-1; tentative D call: TRBD2 (5 bases). CDR1 SSHAT and CDR2 FNYEAQ come from the germline V gene (reference sequence). The CDR3 contains 15 residues. Here the CDR3 reads CASSLGLAANNEQFF. The CDR3 DNA follows: TGTGCTAGCAGCTTAGGGCTAGCAGCCAACAATGAGCAGTTCTTC.

This chain links TRBV6-5 with TRBJ1-2; 8 bases line up with TRBD1. Germline V gene sequence: CDR1 MNHEY, CDR2 SVGAGI. The V and J ends lost 2 bases and 8 bases, in that order; junction bases with no gene match: 4. The CDR3 is 13 residues long. The CDR3 nucleotides are TGTGCCAGCAGTTACGGCAGGGGGCACGGCTACACCTTC. Its translation is CASSYGRGHGYTF.

V is TRBV15 and J is TRBJ2-5; D is unclear. The V gene lost 8 bases and the J gene lost 0 bases, with 4 bases spanning the gap. Germline V gene data show CDR1 as LNHNV and CDR2 as YYDKDF (reference sequence). The length of the CDR3 is 11 residues. CDR3 amino acids: CATSYQETQYF. The CDR3 region has the DNA TGTGCCACCTCGTACCAAGAGACCCAGTACTTC.

This clone appeared a single time. The V and J genes are TRBV19 and TRBJ2-3; 14 bases agree with TRBD2. Germline V gene lookup returns CDR1 LNHDA and CDR2 SQIVND (reference sequence). Losses at the gene ends were 3 bases for V and 2 bases for J; bases not matched to a gene: 4. CDR3 size: 17 residues. Here the CDR3 reads CASSIGTSGGSTDTQYF. CDR3 nucleotide sequence: TGTGCCAGTAGTATCGGGACTAGCGGGGGCTCCACAGATACGCAGTATTTT.

V usage is TRBV4-2 and J usage is TRBJ2-2; 8 nucleotides align to TRBD1. This CDR3 contains 16 residues. Looked up from germline, CDR1 is LGHNA and CDR2 is YNFKEQ. V dropped 0 bases and J dropped 5; count of bases not matched to a gene: 5. The CDR3 DNA reads TGTGCCAGCAGCCAAGACAGGGGGCCTGTTACCGGGGAGCTGTTTTTT. This encodes CASSQDRGPVTGELFF.

The chain carries TRBV6-5 and TRBJ2-7; D perhaps matches TRBD2 (6 bases). The germline CDR1 and CDR2 sequences are MNHEY and SVGAGI. The CDR3 covers 12 residues. V was shortened by 5 bases and J by 6 bases, with 11 bases between the two germline ends. The CDR3, as DNA: TGTGCCAGCAGTCGGGACTCTTCCGAGCAGTACTTC. It specifies CASSRDSSEQYF.